The 23 T cell receptor beta chains below come from one sample, sequenced in a study of CD8 T cells in ankylosing spondylitis. Study findings and constraints: Seven to nine highly homologous variants formed a TCR beta motif that appeared characteristic of ankylosing spondylitis blood.

Each CDR3 protein is one row after TCRdb ran MiXCR on the 5' RACE reads. The sample includes over 600,000 distinct CDR3 sequences, 15% to 20% of them seen just once. The antigens these receptors bind are not known. Sequences were obtained from blood, either unsorted or a sorted T cell fraction (not recorded which). Receptor source: a male donor with ankylosing spondylitis.

This clonotype was seen only a few times. The V and J genes are TRBV12-3 or TRBV12-4 and TRBJ2-7, with unresolved D. Trimming took 6 bases from V and 5 from J, leaving 14 bases between them. CDR3 length: 13 amino acids. Here the CDR3 reads CASSLRRSDEQYF. The CDR3 DNA follows: TGTGCCAGCAGCCTTAGACGGTCCGACGAGCAGTACTTC.

This clonotype occurred a few times. CDR3 sequence (DNA): TGTGCCAGCAGCCACGGACAAAAGCCTAGCACAGATACGCAGTATTTT. This encodes CASSHGQKPSTDTQYF. The chain joins TRBV5-6 to TRBJ2-3; tentative D call: TRBD1 (5 bases). Germline V CDR1 and CDR2: SGHDT, YYEEEE. The CDR3 is 16 amino acids. Deletions cut 4 bases from V and 0 bases from J, with 15 bases between.

The count of this clonotype is one. The J gene is TRBJ1-1, the V gene TRBV25-1, with D uncertain. Trimming left V 3 bases short and J 10 bases short, with 9 bases between. Germline V gene data show CDR1 as MGHDK and CDR2 as SYGVNS. The CDR3 runs 11 residues. The CDR3 protein is CASSDAGRAFF. DNA for the CDR3: TGTGCCAGCAGTGACGCGGGGAGAGCTTTCTTT.

V usage is TRBV12-3 or TRBV12-4 and J usage is TRBJ1-1; possibly TRBD1 for D (6 bases). V was shortened by 6 bases and J by 0 bases, with 17 bases between the two germline ends. The CDR3 totals 16 residues. The CDR3 here is CASSPSDRPMNTEAFF. The CDR3 nucleotides are TGTGCCAGCAGCCCCTCGGACAGACCAATGAACACTGAAGCTTTCTTT.

There are a few counts of this clonotype. The chain has TRBV20-1 and TRBJ2-1, with 10 positions matching TRBD2. CDR1 is DFQATT, CDR2 SNEGSKA, per germline (reference sequence). With 2 bases clipped from V and 3 bases from J, the junction kept 4 bases outside the gene matches. This CDR3 has 15 residues. DNA for the CDR3: TGCAGTGCTAGAAAGACTAGCGGGCTCTACAATGAGCAGTTCTTC. It specifies CSARKTSGLYNEQFF.

This chain joins TRBV13 and TRBJ2-5; 10 bases line up with TRBD2. Germline lookup yields CDR1 PRHDT and CDR2 FYEKMQ (reference sequence). J lost 5 bases, V lost 5 bases, and 8 bases had no gene match. This CDR3 has 15 residues. As DNA, the CDR3 is TGTGCCAGCAGCCTAGCGGGAGAGGGGTTGGAGACCCAGTACTTC. Protein product: CASSLAGEGLETQYF.

The sample holds a few counts of this clonotype. The genes are TRBV28 and TRBJ2-3, with TRBD2 matching over 8 bases. The CDR3 loop spans 16 amino acids. V lost 2 bases, J lost 7 bases, and 11 bases stayed unmatched. From germline, CDR1 is MDHEN and CDR2 SYDVKM. The CDR3: CASSLIGRGATHTQYF. CDR3 DNA sequence: TGTGCCAGCAGTTTAATCGGGCGGGGGGCGACACATACGCAGTATTTT.

This clonotype was recorded at least ten times. The chain combines TRBV18 with TRBJ2-5; D unresolved. V gave up 0 bases and J gave up 3 bases, with 8 bases separating them. CDR1 KGHSH and CDR2 LQKENI come from the germline V gene. The CDR3 length is 14 residues. The CDR3 DNA is TGTGCCAGCTCACCACCCGGCCAGAAAGAGACCCAGTACTTC. This translates into CASSPPGQKETQYF.

The chain employs TRBV4-1 and TRBJ2-7; 8 bases are shared with TRBD1. Germline V CDR1 and CDR2: MGHRA, YSYEKL. Trimming at V came to 0 bases and at J to 2 bases, leaving 6 bases not matched to a gene. This CDR3 is built from 16 residues. This CDR3 reads CASSQDAPGGTYEQYF. The CDR3 bases are TGCGCCAGCAGCCAAGATGCTCCAGGGGGCACCTACGAGCAGTACTTC.

The chain combines TRBV20-1 with TRBJ2-4; 12 positions agree with TRBD2. The V segment lost 5 bases and the J segment 0 bases; nucleotides outside the gene matches: 14. Germline V gene sequence: CDR1 DFQATT, CDR2 SNEGSKA (reference sequence). This CDR3 has 19 amino acids. This chain's CDR3 is CSAGNPTSGSNLAKNIQYF. In DNA, the CDR3 is TGCAGTGCTGGGAATCCGACTAGCGGGAGCAACCTAGCCAAAAACATTCAGTACTTC.

The chain joins TRBV12-3 or TRBV12-4 to TRBJ2-5; weak D call: TRBD2 (6 bases). The CDR3 has 17 residues. The V end was cut by 5 bases, the J end by 5 bases, with 24 bases between. CDR3 loop: CASSLFGAREKQETQYF. The CDR3 bases are TGTGCCAGCAGTCTTTTCGGGGCTCGGGAGAAGCAGGAGACCCAGTACTTC.

The rearrangement uses TRBV24-1 and TRBJ1-1, with D possibly being TRBD1 (6 bases). This CDR3 contains 15 residues. Germline CDR1 reads KGHDR; CDR2 reads SFDVKD. Between the trimmed V and J ends, which lost 5 bases and 0 bases, there was a span of 12 bases. This CDR3 reads CATSVETGLNTEAFF. In DNA form, the CDR3 reads TGTGCCACCAGTGTGGAGACAGGTTTGAACACTGAAGCTTTCTTT.

There are a few counts of this clonotype. The rearrangement joins TRBV6-1 to TRBJ1-6, with D unclear. Trimming took off 7 bases at V and 0 bases at J, with 10 bases between the two ends. The CDR3 totals 15 residues. Germline V gene sequence: CDR1 MNHNS, CDR2 SASEGT. The CDR3 DNA is TGTGCCAGCACCCAGGAAAGCTCCTATAATTCACCCCTCCACTTT. As protein: CASTQESSYNSPLHF.

This clonotype was seen repeatedly, ten times or more. The chain combines TRBV4-1 with TRBJ2-1; unclear D gene. This CDR3 contains 14 residues. Trimming took 0 bases from V and 12 from J, leaving 15 bases between them. The V gene's germline CDR1 is MGHRA and CDR2 YSYEKL. The CDR3 bases are TGCGCCAGCAGCCAAGATTCGGCCTCCTGGCGGCAGTTCTTC. Its translation: CASSQDSASWRQFF.

This clonotype was detected a few times. The genes are TRBV5-1 and TRBJ2-5, with a weak D call TRBD1 (5 bases). The CDR3 spans 14 residues. V was clipped by 3 bases and J by 2 bases, with 11 bases between them. Germline V gene data show CDR1 as SGHRS and CDR2 as YFSETQ. CDR3 sequence (DNA): TGCGCCAGCAGCTGGCAGGGTAGTCAAGAGACCCAGTACTTC. Residues: CASSWQGSQETQYF.

This clonotype was seen only a few times. The chain joins TRBV7-9 to TRBJ2-3; 8 bases line up with TRBD2. The CDR3 runs to 15 residues. CDR1 is SEHNR and CDR2 is FQNEAQ in the germline V gene (reference sequence). After removal of 5 bases from V and 6 bases from J, the junction contained 10 bases not matched to a gene. The DNA of the CDR3 is TGTGCCAGCAGCCCAAGGACTAGCTCAAGTGATACGCAGTATTTT. Residues: CASSPRTSSSDTQYF.

This clonotype was seen repeatedly, ten times or more. The rearrangement joins TRBV15 to TRBJ2-1, with no clear D. The CDR3 spans 13 residues. V gave up 0 bases and J gave up 5 bases, with 5 bases separating them. CDR1 and CDR2 from the germline V gene are LNHNV and YYDKDF (reference sequence). In nucleotides, the CDR3 is TGTGCCACCAGCAGAGAGGCAGACAATGAGCAGTTCTTC. It translates to CATSREADNEQFF.

This clonotype was seen a handful of times. The genes are TRBV7-9 and TRBJ2-7; D perhaps matches TRBD1 (6 bases). This CDR3 spans 15 amino acids. The germline V gene encodes CDR1 SEHNR and CDR2 FQNEAQ (reference sequence). The V gene lost 5 bases and the J gene lost 2 bases, with 16 bases spanning the gap. CDR3 loop: CASSQKGGPTYEQYF. CDR3 sequence (DNA): TGTGCCAGCAGCCAGAAAGGGGGACCAACCTACGAGCAGTACTTC.

This clonotype was found a few times. The CDR3 DNA is TGTGCCACCAGTGATTTGCCCCGGGACAAAAACACCGGGGAGCTGTTTTTT. Its translation is CATSDLPRDKNTGELFF. The chain combines TRBV24-1 with TRBJ2-2, with D tentatively TRBD1 (6 bases). V lost 0 bases and J lost 2, with 12 bases in between. This CDR3 has 17 amino acids. Germline CDR1 and CDR2: KGHDR and SFDVKD.

The chain joins TRBV2 to TRBJ1-2; D gene uncertain. The ends were cut back, 9 bases at V and 6 bases at J, with 14 bases in the middle. Looked up from germline, CDR1 is SNHLY and CDR2 is FYNNEI. The CDR3 consists of 12 residues. CDR3 in DNA: TGTGCCAGATACGTGGGGAGAAATGGCTACACCTTC. It translates to CARYVGRNGYTF.

With respect to this clonotype: A much larger clone differs by one base, so this may be a read error. The chain joins TRBV29-1 to TRBJ2-5; TRBD2 is a possible D gene (5 bases). The CDR3 sequence is 12 residues long. Germline lookup yields CDR1 SQVTM and CDR2 ANQGSEA. This CDR3 is CSATEAQETQHF. Written as DNA, the CDR3 is TGCAGCGCAACGGAGGCCCAAGAGACCCAGCACTTC.

The chain employs TRBV6-2 or TRBV6-3 and TRBJ2-1, with TRBD2 matching over 15 bases. After removal of 4 bases from V and 7 bases from J, the junction contained 11 bases not matched to a gene. The CDR3 consists of 18 residues. The germline V gene encodes CDR1 MNHEY and CDR2 SVGEGT. The CDR3 loop reads CASSSPHGTSGRRNEQFF. The CDR3 DNA follows: TGTGCCAGCAGTTCCCCGCACGGGACTAGCGGGAGGAGGAATGAGCAGTTCTTC.

The chain joins TRBV5-1 to TRBJ2-1; 8 bases fit TRBD1. The CDR3 is made up of 16 amino acids. CDR1 SGHRS and CDR2 YFSETQ come from the germline V gene. V lost 0 bases to trimming and J lost 3 bases; unmatched junction nucleotides: 5. The CDR3 nucleotides are TGCGCCAGCAGCTTGGGACAGGGGATCGGCTACAATGAGCAGTTCTTC. It is translated as CASSLGQGIGYNEQFF. Combining the CDR3 with reference TRBV5-1 and TRBJ2-1 gives the whole variable domain KAGVTQTPRYLIKTRGQQVTLSCSPISGHRSVSWYQQTPGQGLQFLFEYFSETQRNKGNFPGRFSGRQFSNSRSEMNVSTLELGDSALYLCASSLGQGIGYNEQFFGPGTRLTVL.